The rows below give T cell receptor beta chains drawn from one sample of a study of OX40 agonist ivuxolimab in advanced cancers. Libraries were prepared by immunoSEQ multiplex PCR; TCRdb keeps only in-frame clonotypes and omits some of them. In the table there are 55,000 to 65,000 clones, around 82% of which are singletons. The sample consisted of CD4+ or CD8+ T cells sorted from blood, taken in a trial of the OX40 agonist ivuxolimab. The receptors were gathered from an adult with an advanced solid tumor such as melanoma, head and neck, liver or kidney cancer. The conserved cysteine and the conserved F or W are not part of the CDR3 here. Fields, in order: V gene, CDR3 protein.

>TRBV7-9
ASSRTSGAYEQY
>TRBV10-3
AIRGAGYNEQF
>TRBV27
ASSTPDRGYEQY
>TRBV6-1
ASAGPGRPEKLF
>TRBV5-1
ASSLGGFSGELF
>TRBV7-8
ASSLGRYRDREYEQY
>TRBV6-6
ASSYSTGGGYT
>TRBV4-2
ASSHQGQIEAF
>TRBV15
ATSRAPAEEQF
>TRBV7-9
ASSLTSGSDEDEQF
>TRBV5-1
ASSPTGRNYGYT
>TRBV6-6
ASSYAGTEGYGYT
>TRBV21-1
ASSGTDVSVVTEAF
>TRBV28
ASSHQSGELDGYT
>TRBV19
ASSTLDRGLGETQY
>TRBV5-5
ASSWEVAELNEQF
>TRBV11-1
ASSPGDFGDYGYT
>TRBV5-1
AGSETGNTGELF
>TRBV2
ASSEQSPAYTGELF
>TRBV30
AWRGGYTGELF
>TRBV9
ASSVQGLAHEQY
>TRBV20-1
SAKEGPEQF
>TRBV28
ASGLASREEAF
>TRBV18
ASSQVAGAYNEQF
>TRBV5-5
ASSSPRTGPYEQY
>TRBV19
ASIGDRLNTEAF
>TRBV4-1
ASSQVQGQETQY
>TRBV4-2
ASSQELAGASADTQY
>TRBV10-1
ASKSWTVEAF
>TRBV5-4
ASSLAGGEGYT
>TRBV2
ASKGGVTGNTIY
>TRBV9
ASSVSQNYGYT
>TRBV4-1
ASSQEFVKPEAF